This paragraph covers one T cell receptor (beta chain) sequence. Per the original data handling: Estimates of nucleated cell counts were drawn from the amplification of reference gene primers. Sequencing was performed with immunoSEQ multiplex PCR; in TCRdb, only in-frame clones are kept and a portion is missing. For V, J and clone size, that table is used; D and trimming come from the DNA. Of more than 80,000 clones in the sample, around 85% were seen once. One Seattle source followed patients from active infection through their disease course. This sample was taken from a study of blood T cell repertoires in COVID-19. As for the study in general: T cells, B-cell-depleted T cells, or PBMCs provided the cDNA or gDNA that served as material.

Material: peripheral blood. The TCR sequence derives from a woman aged 60-75 years with COVID-19, enrolled during active disease.

CDR3 loop: CASSLVGSKGSNQPQHF. As DNA, the CDR3 is TGTGCCAGCAGCTTAGTAGGCTCGAAGGGGAGCAATCAGCCCCAGCATTTT. V and J are TRBV7-2 and TRBJ1-5; D perhaps matches TRBD1 (5 bases). The ends were cut back, 1 base at V and 1 base at J, with 14 bases in the middle. Germline assignment: CDR1 SGHTA and CDR2 FQGNSA. The CDR3 runs 17 residues.